The 5 T cell receptor beta chains in this list originate from one sample, sequenced in a study of cytomegalovirus exposure and HLA in healthy donors. The repertoire was sequenced with immunoSEQ multiplex PCR; TCRdb's copy has only in-frame clones and lacks some. The table records about 150,000 clones, approximately 86% of them present only once. Input material: PBMCs. The receptors derive from a man aged 18-30 years in good health and CMV-seropositive.

This chain connects TRBV5-6 to TRBJ1-5, with 8 bases lining up with TRBD1. The J segment lost 4 bases and the V segment lost 2 bases, leaving 2 bases of the junction unmatched. This CDR3 comprises 14 residues. Germline CDR1 is SGHDT and CDR2 is YYEEEE. The CDR3 protein is CASSLQGVNQPQHF. CDR3 DNA sequence: TGTGCCAGCAGCTTACAGGGGGTTAATCAGCCCCAGCATTTT.

V usage is TRBV5-4 and J usage is TRBJ2-1; 8 bases fit TRBD1. Per the germline V gene, CDR1 is SGHNT and CDR2 is YYREEE (reference sequence). CDR3 size: 15 residues. V dropped 2 bases and J dropped 2; count of bases not matched to a gene: 3. The CDR3 nucleotides read TGTGCCAGCAGCTTCGGACAGGGTACCTACAATGAGCAGTTCTTC. It is translated as CASSFGQGTYNEQFF.

The chain links TRBV5-6 to TRBJ2-5; 15 positions agree with TRBD2. The CDR3 is made up of 18 amino acids. The germline CDR1 and CDR2 sequences are SGHDT and YYEEEE. After removal of 2 bases from V and 5 bases from J, the junction contained 10 bases not matched to a gene. CDR3 region: CASSFLGLAGGPRETQYF. In nucleotides, the CDR3 is TGTGCCAGCAGCTTCCTAGGACTAGCGGGAGGGCCTCGGGAGACCCAGTACTTC.

V usage is TRBV7-9 and J usage is TRBJ2-7; 7 positions agree with TRBD1. V shed 5 bases, J shed 2 bases, and the junction held 12 bases outside the gene matches. Germline-derived CDR1 and CDR2 are SEHNR and FQNEAQ (reference sequence). The CDR3 sequence is 16 residues long. CDR3 amino acids: CASSRQQGPLTYEQYF. The CDR3 DNA reads TGTGCCAGCAGCCGCCAACAGGGGCCCCTGACCTACGAGCAGTACTTC.

A few counts support this clone. This chain joins TRBV7-9 and TRBJ2-1, with TRBD2 matching 10 bases. This CDR3 has 16 amino acids. Trimming removed 5 bases from V and 1 base from J; junction bases left unmatched: 5. CDR1 and CDR2 (germline): SEHNR, FQNEAQ (reference sequence). The CDR3: CASSHPTSGSYNEQFF. In nucleotides, the CDR3 is TGTGCCAGCAGCCACCCGACTAGCGGGTCCTACAATGAGCAGTTCTTC. The entire variable domain, with the rest obtained from reference TRBV7-9 and TRBJ2-1, is as follows: DTGVSQNPRHKITKRGQNVTFRCDPISEHNRLYWYRQTLGQGPEFLTYFQNEAQLEKSRLLSDRFSAERPKGSFSTLEIQRTEQGDSAMYLCASSHPTSGSYNEQFFGPGTRLTVL.